This TCR beta chain comes out of a study of spatial heterogeneity in lung cancer. General study findings and limits: Ubiquitous and regional expanded TCR counts mirrored ubiquitous and regional nonsynonymous mutation counts, respectively. Within tumors, counts of expanded alpha and beta TCRs tracked tumor mutation counts. Alpha chains reached an estimated coverage of approximately 6.5% of tumor T cells, and beta chains 11% to 15%.

Every individual TCR cDNA molecule carried its own unique molecular identifier, which allowed correction of PCR and sequencing errors. TCRdb used MiXCR to reprocess the 5' RACE reads, holding one entry per CDR3 protein. The data contain about 13,000 distinct CDR3 sequences, roughly 4.6% of them seen just once; the ten biggest clones take up 20% to 25%. The CDR3 length is 14 residues. Trimming took off 1 base at V and 7 bases at J, with 11 bases between the two ends. In germline, CDR1 is SGHTA, CDR2 FQGNSA. The sample's time point: sample taken at primary tumor resection. The sequenced material consisted of unsorted whole RNA from tumor, nontumor lung or frozen PBMC. This clonotype occurred many times. Its antigen is still unknown.

The sequence was obtained from a male donor with early-stage non-small cell lung cancer. The J gene is TRBJ1-5, the V gene TRBV7-2; D uncertain. This specimen consisted of lung tumor tissue, obtained at surgery. The CDR3 sequence: CASSLGGTGQPQHF. Written as DNA, the CDR3 is TGTGCCAGCAGCTTAGGAGGCACGGGACAGCCCCAGCATTTT.